This entry lists 8 T cell receptor beta chains sequenced from one sample in a study of blood T cells in healthy people across ages. With a J-beta primer mix and a sample-barcoded 5' primer, a second PCR ran roughly 6 to 11 cycles. A single record per CDR3 protein comes from TCRdb applying MiXCR to the 5' RACE reads. Of 1.5 million to 2 million distinct CDR3 sequences listed, about 31% are singletons. The sequenced material came from blood. All receptors derive from a woman between 25 and 40 years old in good health.

In this sample, this clonotype turned up a few times. This sequence joins TRBV7-2 and TRBJ2-1; D remains ambiguous. Between the trimmed V and J ends, which lost 4 bases and 3 bases, there was a span of 13 bases. This CDR3 spans 15 amino acids. Germline V gene lookup returns CDR1 SGHTA and CDR2 FQGNSA. The CDR3 coding sequence is TGTGCCAGCAGCTCCCCGCAGCCTGGCTACAATGAGCAGTTCTTC. Its translation: CASSSPQPGYNEQFF.

At least ten counts were recorded for this clonotype. The chain links TRBV3-1 to TRBJ2-7; D may correspond to TRBD1 or TRBD2 (5 bases each). The CDR3 has 15 amino acids. In germline, CDR1 is LGHDT, CDR2 YNNKEL (reference sequence). The V and J ends lost 4 bases and 0 bases respectively, with 13 bases between them. The CDR3, as DNA: TGTGCCAGCAGCCCGGGACGGCTGAGCTCCTACGAGCAGTACTTC. Its translation: CASSPGRLSSYEQYF.

In DNA form, the CDR3 reads TGTGCCAGCAGCGTCGCCTTGGGACAGACAAGACCCCTACGGGGCTACACCTTC. Translated: CASSVALGQTRPLRGYTF. The chain uses TRBV21-1 and TRBJ1-2; the table's D call TRBD1 went unverified against the DNA. TRBV21-1 is recorded as a pseudogene. The CDR3 runs to 18 residues.

The sample holds a few counts of this clonotype. The gene calls are TRBV20-1 and TRBJ1-2, with D possibly being TRBD1 (5 bases). Germline V gene lookup returns CDR1 DFQATT and CDR2 SNEGSKA (reference sequence). The CDR3 is 13 residues long. V was pared by 1 base and J by 8 bases, with 14 bases between. CDR3 coding DNA: TGCAGTGCTAGAGGGGACTCTCGGCGCGGCTACACCTTC. Translation: CSARGDSRRGYTF.

This clonotype was picked up many times. This chain connects TRBV12-3 or TRBV12-4 to TRBJ2-6; TRBD2 agrees at 13 bases. The CDR3 covers 17 residues. V gave up 6 bases and J gave up 1 base; unmatched junction bases: 3. The CDR3 is CASRGLAGASGANVLTF. The CDR3, as DNA: TGTGCCAGCAGAGGACTAGCGGGAGCTTCTGGGGCCAACGTCCTGACTTTC.

The V and J genes are TRBV20-1 and TRBJ1-1; D is perhaps TRBD1 (6 bases). Trimming took 6 bases from V and 4 from J, leaving 18 bases between them. The CDR3 spans 14 residues. Germline CDR1 is DFQATT and CDR2 is SNEGSKA (reference sequence). Written as DNA, the CDR3 is TGCAGTGCCAGACGGCGCAGGGGCGGCACTGAAGCTTTCTTT. Protein: CSARRRRGGTEAFF.

In regard to this clonotype: It may be a read error: a sequence one base away is much more abundant. The V gene is TRBV7-9, the J gene TRBJ2-1; a weak D match, TRBD1 (7 bases). There are 15 residues in the CDR3. CDR1 SEHNR and CDR2 FQNEAQ come from the germline V gene (reference sequence). This CDR3 reads CASSSGRGVYSEQFF. CDR3 sequence (DNA): TGTGCCAGCAGCTCCGGCAGGGGGGTTTACAGTGAGCAGTTCTTC.

The chain joins TRBV5-1 to TRBJ2-7; possible D gene TRBD2, 6 bases. The ends were cut back, 2 bases at V and 3 bases at J, with 18 bases in the middle. Germline values: CDR1 SGHRS, CDR2 YFSETQ. This CDR3 is built from 16 residues. This chain's CDR3 is CASSFRGLAESYEQYF. CDR3 bases: TGCGCCAGCAGCTTTCGGGGGTTAGCGGAGAGCTACGAGCAGTACTTC.